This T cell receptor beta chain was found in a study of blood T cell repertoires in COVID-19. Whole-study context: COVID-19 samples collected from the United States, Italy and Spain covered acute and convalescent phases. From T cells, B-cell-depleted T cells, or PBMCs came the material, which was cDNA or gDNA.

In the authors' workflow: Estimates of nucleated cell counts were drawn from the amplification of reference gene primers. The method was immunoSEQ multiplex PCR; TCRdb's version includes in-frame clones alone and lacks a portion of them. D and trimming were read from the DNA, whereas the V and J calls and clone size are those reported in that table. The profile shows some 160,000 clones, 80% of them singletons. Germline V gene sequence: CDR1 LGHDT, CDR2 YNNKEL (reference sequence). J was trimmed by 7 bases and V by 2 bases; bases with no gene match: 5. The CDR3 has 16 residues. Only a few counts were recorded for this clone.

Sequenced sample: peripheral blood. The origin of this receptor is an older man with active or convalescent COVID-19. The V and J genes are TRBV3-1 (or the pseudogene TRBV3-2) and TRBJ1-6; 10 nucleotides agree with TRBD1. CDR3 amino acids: CASSQSDRGQNSPLHF. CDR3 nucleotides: TGTGCCAGCAGCCAAAGTGACAGGGGGCAAAATTCACCCCTCCACTTT.